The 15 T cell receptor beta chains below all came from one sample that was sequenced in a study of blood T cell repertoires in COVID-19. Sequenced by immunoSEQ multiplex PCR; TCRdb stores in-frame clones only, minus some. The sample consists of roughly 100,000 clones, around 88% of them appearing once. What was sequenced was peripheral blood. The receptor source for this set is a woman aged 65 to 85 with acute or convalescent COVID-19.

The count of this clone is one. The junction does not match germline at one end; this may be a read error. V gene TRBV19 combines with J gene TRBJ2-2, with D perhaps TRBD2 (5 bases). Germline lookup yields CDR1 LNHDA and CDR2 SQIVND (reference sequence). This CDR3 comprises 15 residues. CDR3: CANSQAPRGTGELFF. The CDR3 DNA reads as TGTGCCAATAGTCAAGCTCCACGGGGCACCGGGGAGCTGTTTTTT.

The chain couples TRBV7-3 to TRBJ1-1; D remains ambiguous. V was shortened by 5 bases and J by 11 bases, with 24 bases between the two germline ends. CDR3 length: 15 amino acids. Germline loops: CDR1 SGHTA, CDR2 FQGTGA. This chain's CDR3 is CASSPGGRLTERAFF. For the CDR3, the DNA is TGTGCCAGCAGCCCCGGCGGGAGGCTCACCGAGCGGGCTTTCTTT. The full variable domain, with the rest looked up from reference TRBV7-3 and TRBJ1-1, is GAGVSQTPSNKVTEKGKYVELRCDPISGHTALYWYRQSLGQGPEFLIYFQGTGAADDSGLPNDRFFAVRPEGSVSTLKIQRTERGDSAVYLCASSPGGRLTERAFFGQGTRLTVV.

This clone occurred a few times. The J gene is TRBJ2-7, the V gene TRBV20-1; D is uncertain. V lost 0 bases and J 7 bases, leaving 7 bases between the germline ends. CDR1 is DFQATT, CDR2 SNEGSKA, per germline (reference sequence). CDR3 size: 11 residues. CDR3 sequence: CSARDLYEQYF. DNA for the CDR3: TGCAGTGCTAGAGATCTATATGAGCAGTACTTC.

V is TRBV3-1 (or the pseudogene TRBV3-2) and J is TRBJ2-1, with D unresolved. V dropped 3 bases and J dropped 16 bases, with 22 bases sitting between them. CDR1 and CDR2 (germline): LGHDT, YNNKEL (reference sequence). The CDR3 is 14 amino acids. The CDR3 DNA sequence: TGTGCCAGCAGCCAGTTCCGCGATTGGGCTTCCTCTTTCTTC. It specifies CASSQFRDWASSFF.

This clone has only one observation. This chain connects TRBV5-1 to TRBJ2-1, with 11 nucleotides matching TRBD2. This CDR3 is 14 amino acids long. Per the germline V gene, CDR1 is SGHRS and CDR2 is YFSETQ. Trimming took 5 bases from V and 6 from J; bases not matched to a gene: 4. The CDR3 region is CASRLAGVGNEQFF. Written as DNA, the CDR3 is TGCGCCAGCAGACTAGCGGGAGTCGGCAATGAGCAGTTCTTC.

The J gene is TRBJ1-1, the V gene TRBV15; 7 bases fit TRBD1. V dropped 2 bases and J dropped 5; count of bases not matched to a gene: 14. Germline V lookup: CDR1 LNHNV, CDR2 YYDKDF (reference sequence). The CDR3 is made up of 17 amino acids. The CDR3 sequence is CATSRPHPAGGRTEAFF. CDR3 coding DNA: TGTGCCACCAGCAGACCCCATCCCGCAGGGGGTCGTACTGAAGCTTTCTTT.

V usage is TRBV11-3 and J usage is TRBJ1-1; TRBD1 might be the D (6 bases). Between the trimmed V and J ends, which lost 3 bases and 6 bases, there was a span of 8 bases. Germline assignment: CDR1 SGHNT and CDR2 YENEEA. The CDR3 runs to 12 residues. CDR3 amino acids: CASSLGTSEAFF. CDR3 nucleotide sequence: TGTGCCAGCAGCTTGGGGACATCTGAAGCTTTCTTT.

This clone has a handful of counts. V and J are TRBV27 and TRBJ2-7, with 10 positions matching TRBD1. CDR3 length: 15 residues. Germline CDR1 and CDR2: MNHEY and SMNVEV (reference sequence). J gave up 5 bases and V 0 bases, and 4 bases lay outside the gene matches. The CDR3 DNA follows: TGTGCCAGCAGTTTATCGCCGGGACAGGGGCACGAGCAGTACTTC. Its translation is CASSLSPGQGHEQYF.

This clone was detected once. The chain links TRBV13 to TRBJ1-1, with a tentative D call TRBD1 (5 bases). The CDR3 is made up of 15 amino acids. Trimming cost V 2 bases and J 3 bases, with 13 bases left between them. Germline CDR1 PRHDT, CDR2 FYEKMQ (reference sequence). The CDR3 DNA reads TGTGCCAGCAGCTTAATCCGCGGGGGGTACACTGAAGCTTTCTTT. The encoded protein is CASSLIRGGYTEAFF.

The CDR3: CASSVEGVLNTEAFF. CDR3 bases: TGTGCCAGCAGCGTAGAGGGGGTTTTGAACACTGAAGCTTTCTTT. This chain links TRBV9 with TRBJ1-1; tentatively, D is TRBD1 (6 bases). Trimming removed 0 bases at V and 0 bases at J, with 9 bases between. The CDR3 covers 15 residues. Germline-derived CDR1 and CDR2 are SGDLS and YYNGEE.

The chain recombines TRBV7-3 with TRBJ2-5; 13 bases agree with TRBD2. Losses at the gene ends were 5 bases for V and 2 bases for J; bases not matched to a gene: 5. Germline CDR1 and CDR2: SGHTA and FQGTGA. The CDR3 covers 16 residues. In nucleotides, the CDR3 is TGTGCCAGCAGCCCGGGACTAGCGGGACTACAAGAGACCCAGTACTTC. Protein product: CASSPGLAGLQETQYF.

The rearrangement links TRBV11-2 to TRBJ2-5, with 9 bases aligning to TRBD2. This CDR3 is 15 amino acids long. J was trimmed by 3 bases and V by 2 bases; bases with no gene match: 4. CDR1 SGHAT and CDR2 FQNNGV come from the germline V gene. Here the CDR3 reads CASSLPSGEKETQYF. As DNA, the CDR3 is TGTGCCAGCAGCTTACCTAGCGGGGAGAAAGAGACCCAGTACTTC.

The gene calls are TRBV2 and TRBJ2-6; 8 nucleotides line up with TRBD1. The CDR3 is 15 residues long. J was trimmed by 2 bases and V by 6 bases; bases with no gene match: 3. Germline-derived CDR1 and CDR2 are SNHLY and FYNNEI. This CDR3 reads CASREDRAGANVLTF. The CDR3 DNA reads TGTGCCAGCAGAGAGGACAGGGCTGGGGCCAACGTCCTGACTTTC.

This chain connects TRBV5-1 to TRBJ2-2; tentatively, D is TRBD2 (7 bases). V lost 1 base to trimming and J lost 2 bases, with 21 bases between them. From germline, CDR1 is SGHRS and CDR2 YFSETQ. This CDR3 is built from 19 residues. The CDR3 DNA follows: TGCGCCAGCAGCTTGAGTGGGGGGGCCTCTTTAGGCAACACCGGGGAGCTGTTTTTT. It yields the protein CASSLSGGASLGNTGELFF.

Here the CDR3 reads CASSLQGYGYTF. The CDR3 region has the DNA TGTGCCAGCAGTCTACAGGGCTATGGCTACACCTTC. The V and J genes are TRBV12-3 or TRBV12-4 and TRBJ1-2; D may be TRBD1 (6 bases). The V and J ends lost 5 bases and 4 bases respectively, with 8 bases between them. This CDR3 comprises 12 residues.